Presented here are 30 T cell receptor beta chains from one specimen sequenced in a study of cytomegalovirus exposure and HLA in healthy donors. With 60 Vbeta and 13 Jbeta primers, the PCR was carried out. Only in-frame clones appear in the TCRdb table, and some are missing; sequencing was by immunoSEQ multiplex PCR. The sample contains approximately 160,000 clones, around 68% of which appear only once. Sequenced input: PBMCs. These receptors were taken from a man aged 50-60 years in good health and CMV-seronegative.

This clone was picked up a small number of times. The chain carries TRBV9 and TRBJ2-3, with no clear D. The V end lost 4 bases, the J end lost 5 bases, and 11 bases lay between the germline ends. The germline CDR1 and CDR2 sequences are SGDLS and YYNGEE. This CDR3 spans 13 amino acids. The CDR3 DNA is TGTGCCAGCAGCCCCGACACTTTAGATACGCAGTATTTT. Encoded protein: CASSPDTLDTQYF.

V gene TRBV9 combines with J gene TRBJ1-1, with D maybe TRBD1 (6 bases). The CDR3 has 14 residues. From germline, CDR1 is SGDLS and CDR2 YYNGEE. Trimming shortened V by 4 bases and J by 7 bases, and 17 bases separated the two germline ends. The CDR3 DNA is TGTGCCAGCAGCTACTGGACAGCTATTCGTGAAGCTTTCTTT. It yields the protein CASSYWTAIREAFF.

The chain carries TRBV19 and TRBJ2-1; no firm D call. Germline-derived CDR1 and CDR2 are LNHDA and SQIVND (reference sequence). This CDR3 comprises 13 residues. V dropped 5 bases and J dropped 10 bases, with 15 bases sitting between them. Written as DNA, the CDR3 is TGTGCCAGTAGTTACTCCCTCACGAAGGAGCAGTTCTTC. This encodes CASSYSLTKEQFF.

This chain links TRBV2 with TRBJ2-7; D is unclear. Trimming cost V 8 bases and J 0 bases, with 11 bases left between them. This CDR3 comprises 13 residues. Germline assignment: CDR1 SNHLY and CDR2 FYNNEI. The DNA for the CDR3 is TGTGCCAGCCTCCCGCTGAGCTCCTACGAGCAGTACTTC. It specifies CASLPLSSYEQYF.

The rearrangement joins TRBV5-6 to TRBJ1-5; 8 bases map to TRBD1. CDR1 and CDR2 (germline): SGHDT, YYEEEE. The V gene end was trimmed by 2 bases and the J gene end by 4 bases; junction bases not matched to a gene: 8. CDR3 length: 16 residues. The chain's CDR3 is CASSLRTGRRNQPQHF. The CDR3 nucleotides are TGTGCCAGCAGCTTAAGGACAGGGCGTCGGAATCAGCCCCAGCATTTT. Filled out from reference TRBV5-6 and TRBJ1-5, the complete variable domain reads DAGVTQSPTHLIKTRGQQVTLRCSPKSGHDTVSWYQQALGQGPQFIFQYYEEEERQRGNFPDRFSGHQFPNYSSELNVNALLLGDSALYLCASSLRTGRRNQPQHFGDGTRLSIL.

The rearrangement links TRBV6-6 to TRBJ2-1; maybe TRBD1 (5 bases). Germline V gives CDR1 MNHNY, CDR2 SVGAGI (reference sequence). The CDR3 extends over 15 amino acids. V lost 2 bases to trimming and J lost 1 base, with 9 bases between them. In nucleotides, the CDR3 is TGTGCCAGCAGTTACGACAGCGATTCCTACAATGAGCAGTTCTTC. Protein product: CASSYDSDSYNEQFF.

In this sample, this clone turned up once. The V gene is TRBV29-1, the J gene TRBJ1-1; D not certain. Germline loops: CDR1 SQVTM, CDR2 ANQGSEA. The CDR3 loop spans 13 amino acids. The V end lost 8 bases, the J end lost 1 base, and 14 bases lay between the germline ends. The DNA of the CDR3 is TGCAGCTCACGGCGGGGTGCGAACACTGAAGCTTTCTTT. As protein: CSSRRGANTEAFF.

Concerning this clone: The same CDR3 can be traced to other DNA sequences in this sample. The chain is built from TRBV6-5 and TRBJ1-1; D gene ambiguous. The germline V gene has CDR1 MNHEY and CDR2 SVGAGI. This CDR3 has 13 residues. V was trimmed by 0 bases and J by 1 base, leaving 3 bases between them. CDR3 sequence: CASSYSQNTEAFF. The CDR3 DNA reads TGTGCCAGCAGTTACTCTCAGAACACTGAAGCTTTCTTT.

CDR3 region: CSAQEGELGEKLFF. CDR3 nucleotide sequence: TGCAGCGCGCAAGAGGGGGAACTCGGGGAAAAACTGTTTTTT. The genes are TRBV29-1 and TRBJ1-4, with a possible D match to TRBD1 (6 bases). The germline V gene has CDR1 SQVTM and CDR2 ANQGSEA. V dropped 7 bases and J dropped 8 bases, with 20 bases sitting between them. The CDR3 contains 14 residues.

The chain joins TRBV19 to TRBJ1-1; D is uncertain. Trimming took 7 bases from V and 4 from J, leaving 4 bases between them. CDR1 and CDR2 from the germline V gene are LNHDA and SQIVND (reference sequence). This CDR3 has 10 residues. CDR3 sequence (DNA): TGTGCCAGTATAGCCACTGAAGCTTTCTTT. Translated: CASIATEAFF.

The chain combines TRBV5-1 with TRBJ1-1, with a weak D call TRBD1 (6 bases). The CDR3 is 15 amino acids. Trimming left V 0 bases short and J 3 bases short, with 12 bases between. Germline V lookup: CDR1 SGHRS, CDR2 YFSETQ. The CDR3: CASSLEWAGDTEAFF. As DNA, the CDR3 is TGCGCCAGCAGCTTGGAGTGGGCAGGGGACACTGAAGCTTTCTTT.

This clone was seen a few times. The chain is built from TRBV6-1 and TRBJ2-1, with a weak D call TRBD2 (6 bases). V dropped 2 bases and J dropped 2 bases, with 13 bases sitting between them. Germline assignment: CDR1 MNHNS and CDR2 SASEGT. The CDR3 contains 16 residues. The CDR3 reads CASSEWGEKPYNEQFF. CDR3 in DNA: TGTGCCAGCAGTGAATGGGGGGAGAAACCCTACAATGAGCAGTTCTTC.

The chain carries TRBV5-1 and TRBJ2-3; the match to TRBD2 covers 8 bases. This CDR3 is built from 14 residues. The V and J ends lost 4 bases and 3 bases, in that order; junction bases with no gene match: 4. The V gene's germline CDR1 is SGHRS and CDR2 YFSETQ. The CDR3 nucleotides are TGCGCCAGCAGCCCCGGGGGGGGGACAGATACGCAGTATTTT. It yields the protein CASSPGGGTDTQYF.

This clone was picked up a small number of times. The CDR3 region has the DNA TGTGCCAGCACCTTAGGGGCAACAGACGATTGGGGAAACACCATATATTTT. Translated: CASTLGATDDWGNTIYF. V is TRBV28 and J is TRBJ1-3; weak D call: TRBD1 (5 bases). The CDR3 spans 17 residues. V lost 7 bases to trimming and J lost 4 bases, with 23 bases between them. Germline CDR1 is MDHEN and CDR2 is SYDVKM. The variable domain in full, completed from reference TRBV28 and TRBJ1-3, reads DVKVTQSSRYLVKRTGEKVFLECVQDMDHENMFWYRQDPGLGLRLIYFSYDVKMKEKGDIPEGYSVSREKKERFSLILESASTNQTSMYLCASTLGATDDWGNTIYFGEGSWLTVV.

This clone came up once. The chain is built from TRBV7-6 and TRBJ1-2; 9 bases are a match to TRBD1. Unmatched junction bases numbered 9, after V lost 5 bases and J lost 5 bases. The CDR3 has 15 residues. In germline, CDR1 is SGHVS, CDR2 FNYEAQ. The DNA for the CDR3 is TGTGCCAGCAGCATGGGACAGGGAATAGAGTATGGCTACACCTTC. Translating gives CASSMGQGIEYGYTF.

The chain uses TRBV4-2 and TRBJ1-2; unclear D gene. Looked up from germline, CDR1 is LGHNA and CDR2 is YNFKEQ. Trimming pared 1 base from V and 2 bases from J, leaving 8 bases between. The CDR3 totals 14 residues. The CDR3 nucleotides are TGTGCCAGCAGCCAAGCCGACTCGAACTATGGCTACACCTTC. Protein product: CASSQADSNYGYTF.

The V gene is TRBV2, the J gene TRBJ1-6; maybe TRBD1 (5 bases). Per the germline V gene, CDR1 is SNHLY and CDR2 is FYNNEI. The CDR3 is made up of 14 amino acids. V was trimmed by 6 bases and J by 4 bases, leaving 10 bases between them. CDR3 region: CASRSRGYNSPLHF. CDR3 coding DNA: TGTGCCAGCAGATCCCGGGGGTATAATTCACCCCTCCACTTT. The full variable domain, its missing parts supplied by reference TRBV2 and TRBJ1-6, is EPEVTQTPSHQVTQMGQEVILRCVPISNHLYFYWYRQILGQKVEFLVSFYNNEISEKSEIFDDQFSVERPDGSNFTLKIRSTKLEDSAMYFCASRSRGYNSPLHFGNGTRLTVT.

The rearrangement uses TRBV14 and TRBJ1-1; D not resolved. The V gene's germline CDR1 is SGHDN and CDR2 FVKESK. The CDR3 is 14 residues long. Deletions cut 2 bases from V and 4 bases from J, with 11 bases between. CDR3 residues: CASSQNTRSTEAFF. Here the CDR3 DNA reads TGTGCCAGCAGCCAAAATACTAGGAGCACTGAAGCTTTCTTT.

J is TRBJ1-5 and V is TRBV19, with D perhaps TRBD1 (6 bases). V gave up 6 bases and J gave up 11 bases, with 14 bases separating them. This CDR3 is 12 amino acids long. Germline V CDR1 and CDR2: LNHDA, SQIVND (reference sequence). The CDR3 sequence is CASSQGLSAQHF. The CDR3 bases are TGTGCCAGTAGCCAGGGGCTGTCAGCCCAGCATTTT.

This chain connects TRBV5-6 to TRBJ1-4; 7 bases are shared with TRBD1. The ends lost 2 bases at V and 3 bases at J; junction bases unmatched: 1. The CDR3 spans 14 residues. Germline CDR1 is SGHDT and CDR2 is YYEEEE. This CDR3 reads CASSLTGANEKLFF. The DNA for the CDR3 is TGTGCCAGCAGCTTAACAGGGGCTAATGAAAAACTGTTTTTT.

The chain links TRBV7-9 to TRBJ2-3; the D gene is possibly TRBD1 (6 bases). CDR1 is SEHNR and CDR2 is FQNEAQ in the germline V gene (reference sequence). V was shortened by 5 bases and J by 0 bases, with 15 bases between the two germline ends. The CDR3 has 16 amino acids. The CDR3 nucleotides read TGTGCCAGCAGCCCACGATCCGGGACAAGCACAGATACGCAGTATTTT. This encodes CASSPRSGTSTDTQYF.

The gene calls are TRBV15 and TRBJ2-1; TRBD1 matches at 7 bases. The CDR3 runs 16 residues. V shed 5 bases and J 4 bases; nucleotides not matched to a gene: 11. In germline, CDR1 is LNHNV, CDR2 YYDKDF (reference sequence). Here the CDR3 DNA reads TGTGCCACCAGCCTTGGGAAGGGGGCGCAGTACAATGAGCAGTTCTTC. This encodes CATSLGKGAQYNEQFF.

This clone was seen just once. The V call is TRBV10-3, the J call TRBJ1-1; D may be TRBD1 (5 bases). Germline lookup yields CDR1 ENHRY and CDR2 SYGVKD. The CDR3 length is 15 residues. Trimming stripped 0 bases from V and 4 bases from J, with 12 bases between. In nucleotides, the CDR3 is TGTGCCATCAGTGAGTCAAAGGGGTTGGGCACTGAAGCTTTCTTT. Translated: CAISESKGLGTEAFF.

This clone was observed a handful of times. This chain joins TRBV6-5 and TRBJ1-6; D is uncertain. V shed 11 bases and J shed 0 bases, with 8 bases lying between them. The CDR3 has 13 residues. Germline V gene lookup returns CDR1 MNHEY and CDR2 SVGAGI. The CDR3 protein is CASRSSYNSPLHF. CDR3 nucleotide sequence: TGTGCCTCACGGAGCTCCTATAATTCACCCCTCCACTTT.

This clone was seen a handful of times. The chain carries TRBV7-9 and TRBJ2-1; D may be TRBD2 (6 bases). This CDR3 contains 13 residues. Looked up from germline, CDR1 is SEHNR and CDR2 is FQNEAQ (reference sequence). V lost 3 bases and J lost 7, with 10 bases in between. The CDR3 DNA reads as TGTGCCAGCAGCTTGGCAGGGAGGAATGAGCAGTTCTTC. Translated: CASSLAGRNEQFF. The entire variable domain, with the rest obtained from reference TRBV7-9 and TRBJ2-1, is as follows: DTGVSQNPRHKITKRGQNVTFRCDPISEHNRLYWYRQTLGQGPEFLTYFQNEAQLEKSRLLSDRFSAERPKGSFSTLEIQRTEQGDSAMYLCASSLAGRNEQFFGPGTRLTVL.

Concerning this clone: Other DNA sequences of this sample code for an identical CDR3. This chain's CDR3 is CASSLARGRGGQPQHF. CDR3 in DNA: TGTGCCAGCAGCTTAGCGAGGGGCAGGGGCGGGCAGCCCCAGCATTTT. The chain has TRBV7-2 and TRBJ1-5; D might be TRBD1 (6 bases). The V and J ends lost 0 bases and 7 bases respectively, with 16 bases between them. The CDR3 sequence is 16 residues long. CDR1 is SGHTA, CDR2 FQGNSA, per germline.

This clone was seen only a few times. The chain recombines TRBV10-3 with TRBJ2-3; 7 positions match TRBD1. Looked up from germline, CDR1 is ENHRY and CDR2 is SYGVKD. The CDR3 runs 13 residues. J lost 5 bases, V lost 9 bases, and 8 bases had no gene match. The CDR3 spells CAIRTGILDTQYF. CDR3 in DNA: TGTGCCATTAGGACAGGAATCCTAGATACGCAGTATTTT.

The chain links TRBV7-3 to TRBJ1-1, with D maybe TRBD1 (6 bases). Trimming pared 2 bases from V and 4 bases from J, leaving 11 bases between. CDR1 is SGHTA, CDR2 FQGTGA, per germline. The CDR3 is 14 amino acids. In nucleotides, the CDR3 is TGTGCCAGCAGCTTATCCAGGGGAAGCACTGAAGCTTTCTTT. This sequence encodes CASSLSRGSTEAFF.

The rearrangement links TRBV9 to TRBJ2-7; D possibly corresponds to TRBD1 (6 bases). The V end lost 3 bases, the J end lost 7 bases, and 17 bases lay between the germline ends. This CDR3 has 14 amino acids. Germline loops: CDR1 SGDLS, CDR2 YYNGEE. CDR3 loop: CASSGDIPSGEQYF. Here the CDR3 DNA reads TGTGCCAGCAGCGGGGACATACCTTCGGGGGAGCAGTACTTC. The full variable domain, rest sourced from reference TRBV9 and TRBJ2-7, is DSGVTQTPKHLITATGQRVTLRCSPRSGDLSVYWYQQSLDQGLQFLIQYYNGEERAKGNILERFSAQQFPDLHSELNLSSLELGDSALYFCASSGDIPSGEQYFGPGTRLTVT.

This chain links TRBV29-1 with TRBJ2-3; TRBD1 matches 7 bases. V was clipped by 4 bases and J by 0 bases; unmatched bases: 10. Germline loops: CDR1 SQVTM, CDR2 ANQGSEA. The CDR3 runs to 16 residues. CDR3 sequence (DNA): TGCAGCGTTGTTGGGGACAGATCCCGTAGCACAGATACGCAGTATTTT. Protein product: CSVVGDRSRSTDTQYF.